The present entry profiles one T cell receptor (beta chain) with its context. The antigen this receptor binds is unknown. The sample holds no much larger clone one base away, and base qualities are not on file. The sample's time point, from its label and the paper: baseline before oral tofacitinib. Lesional scalp punch biopsies and peripheral blood were obtained from alopecia areata patients. PBMCs were isolated by density centrifugation and stained for CD3, CD4 and CD8, after which CD4+ and CD8+ T cells were sorted on a FACSAria. These data come from a study of CD8+ T cells in alopecia areata (dated by TCRdb to 2017 to 2018). Some background on the complete study: Treated patients were enrolled in an open-label pilot trial of oral tofacitinib, 5 to 10 mg twice daily, for moderate-to-severe alopecia areata. Patients stayed on tofacitinib for 6 to 18 months and then had 6 months of follow-up off drug so that delayed response and recurrence could be assessed. To study T cell clonal expansion in alopecia areata, the researchers applied high-throughput TCRbeta sequencing to both the C3H/HeJ mouse model and human patients. Scalp tissue and sorted CD4+ and CD8+ peripheral blood T cells from patchy and totalis/universalis alopecia areata patients and from healthy controls were covered by human TCRbeta sequencing. Biopsies were taken from tofacitinib-treated patients at baseline and at 4 and 24 weeks of treatment, and a later scalp biopsy was taken in several of the tofacitinib-treated patients. Clonality in the scalp was compared among normal scalp (n=4), patchy alopecia areata scalp (n=8), and alopecia totalis/universalis scalp (n=8). RNA came from the PAXgene miRNA kit for fixed scalp, the miRNeasy kit for PBMCs, and the RNeasy kit for mouse skin. TCRbeta CDR3 regions were amplified by immunoSEQ multiplex PCR with 35 Vbeta forward and 13 Jbeta reverse primers.

The paper as a whole reports these results and caveats: Shared TCR sequences between patients were less evident than in mice, which may be partly attributable to HLA diversity in the patient population. Higher clonality and more expanded CD8+ clones were observed in lesional scalp than in normal scalp, particularly in alopecia totalis/universalis, a finding suggestive of antigenic drive. Unlike mouse skin, where gammadelta T cells dominate, normal human skin contains resident alphabeta T cells that get sequenced too, which complicates analysis of the scalp TCR repertoire.

The library was generated by the immunoSEQ multiplex PCR assay. To provide template for TCR sequencing, every sample had RNA extracted and reverse transcribed into cDNA. SuperScript III was used for first-strand cDNA synthesis, primed with a 2:1 mix of oligo-dT and random hexamers. A synthetic immune receptor repertoire was used to gauge amplification bias, and whatever bias remained was removed computationally. On the authors' methods: Raw reads were preprocessed to remove errors, and CDR3 was defined according to IMGT conventions as the region from the conserved cysteine to phenylalanine. Clonality was calculated as 1 minus Shannon entropy normalized by log2 of the number of productive unique TCRs. Whether scalp clones were CD4 or CD8 was inferred by matching scalp TCRbeta sequences against CD4 and CD8 repertoires sorted from blood. TCRdb mirrors the immuneACCESS table, restricted to in-frame sequences. Some clones are absent from its copies; in checked studies, under half trace to an unresolved V gene, and the reason for the others is unknown. The V and J calls and clone size come from that table; D and trimming were worked out from the DNA. In all, the sample holds around 50,000 clones, and almost 97% of those were seen once. The ten largest clonotypes hold 25% to 30% of the sample.

The germline V gene sets CDR1 to MGHRA and CDR2 to YSYEKL. Between the V and J ends, shortened by 6 bases and 3 bases respectively, the junction contains 9 bases. The CDR3 spans 13 residues, from the cysteine through the phenylalanine. The read is trimmed to its CDR3 DNA, 39 bases read in frame from base 1. The TCR originated in a human donor with alopecia areata. The sample in question was CD8+ T cells sorted from blood, obtained at week 0. The sequence links TRBV4-1 to TRBJ1-3; a tentative D match to TRBD1 spans 5 bases. The CDR3 in this case is CASRGTGGNTIYF. The sequenced DNA is TGCGCCAGCAGGGGGACTGGTGGAAACACCATATATTTT.